The following is a TCR beta chain sequence with its context. Its specificity is not known. A second PCR of about 7 to 11 cycles used a sample-barcoded 5' primer and a J-beta primer mix. TCRdb reprocessed the 5' RACE reads with MiXCR, giving one entry per CDR3 protein. Of over 1,200,000 distinct CDR3 sequences in the sample, roughly 60% were seen once. The data are from a study of blood T cells in healthy people across ages. Study-wide results and limits: More naive CD4+ cells and higher diversity marked long-lived donors relative to aged donors.

From germline, CDR1 is SQVTM and CDR2 ANQGSEA. The length of the CDR3 is 13 residues. With 6 bases removed from V and 6 bases from J, the gap between germline ends came to 12 bases. Total RNA, at least 5 micrograms per sample, was extracted from PBMCs. The gene calls are TRBV29-1 and TRBJ1-6, with a tentative D call TRBD1 (5 bases). Source material: blood. This receptor was taken from a man aged 18 to 30 in good health. The CDR3 loop reads CSVSGGGNSPLHF. CDR3 DNA sequence: TGCAGCGTCTCTGGGGGAGGTAATTCACCCCTCCACTTT.